This T cell receptor beta chain originates from a study of CD8+ T cells in alopecia areata (dated by TCRdb to 2017 to 2018). Background for the entire study: Treated patients were enrolled in an open-label pilot trial of oral tofacitinib, 5 to 10 mg twice daily, for moderate-to-severe alopecia areata. Patients received tofacitinib for 6 to 18 months and were then followed off drug for 6 months to check for delayed response and recurrence. Scalp clonality was compared among normal scalp (n=4), patchy alopecia areata scalp (n=8), and alopecia totalis/universalis scalp (n=8). The study used high-throughput TCRbeta sequencing to examine T cell clonal expansion in alopecia areata, in both the C3H/HeJ mouse model and human patients. Scalp tissue and sorted CD4+ and CD8+ peripheral blood T cells from patchy and totalis/universalis alopecia areata patients and from healthy controls were covered by human TCRbeta sequencing. The SALT score, which quantifies the percentage of affected scalp surface area, was used to measure disease severity in treated patients. RNA came from the PAXgene miRNA kit for fixed scalp, the miRNeasy kit for PBMCs, and the RNeasy kit for mouse skin. Biopsies were taken from tofacitinib-treated patients at baseline and at 4 and 24 weeks of treatment, and a later scalp biopsy was taken in several of the tofacitinib-treated patients. TCRbeta CDR3 regions were amplified by immunoSEQ multiplex PCR with 35 Vbeta forward and 13 Jbeta reverse primers.

Libraries were made using the immunoSEQ multiplex PCR assay. To provide template for TCR sequencing, every sample had RNA extracted and reverse transcribed into cDNA. SuperScript III was used to make first-strand cDNA, primed with a 2:1 mix of oligo-dT and random hexamers. A synthetic immune receptor repertoire was used to assess amplification bias, and residual bias was removed computationally. Concerning the study's data processing: Raw reads were preprocessed to remove errors, and CDR3 was defined by IMGT conventions from the conserved cysteine to phenylalanine. Clonality was computed as 1 minus the Shannon entropy, with the entropy normalized by log2 of the number of productive unique TCRs. Scalp TCRbeta sequences were cross-referenced with sorted blood CD4 and CD8 repertoires so that the CD4 or CD8 identity of scalp clones could be inferred. As stored in TCRdb, this immuneACCESS dataset retains in-frame rearrangements with V and J assigned. A fraction of the clones does not appear; measured against another copy, unresolved V genes explain less than half of the discrepancy, and the remainder lacks a known reason. V, J and clone size are taken as reported in that table, and D and trimming were inferred from the DNA itself. Present in this sample are 150,000 to 200,000 clones, under 80% of which were seen just once. Together, the top ten hold 1.3% of the sample.

Results the study describes overall, beyond this receptor: The treated cohort was small, with a single nonresponder, so links between baseline CD8+ expansion and response need larger studies. Compared with normal scalp, lesional scalp, particularly in alopecia totalis/universalis, had higher clonality and more expanded CD8+ clones, which suggests antigenic drive. Many expanded lesional clones persisted in scalp and blood during tofacitinib treatment, which may partly explain relapse after stopping treatment. Tofacitinib significantly decreased scalp clonality and the number of expanded CD8+ clones among the top 100 scalp clones. Unlike mouse skin, where gammadelta T cells dominate, normal human skin contains resident alphabeta T cells that get sequenced too, which complicates analysis of the scalp TCR repertoire. Shared TCR sequences between patients were less evident than in mice, which may be partly attributable to HLA diversity in the patient population.

V loses 0 bases, J loses 5 bases, and the germline ends lie 17 bases apart. Measured from the cysteine to the phenylalanine, the CDR3 is 16 residues long. Here the CDR3 DNA is all that survives: 48 bases in frame from base 1. Sequences SGDLS (CDR1) and YYNGEE (CDR2) are obtained from the germline V gene. As to this clone: Its recognized antigen is unknown. Per-nucleotide qualities are absent, and no much larger clonotype sits a single base away.

The sample's treatment or condition label, in plain terms: oral pan-JAK inhibitor, 5-10 mg twice daily. Lesional scalp punch biopsies and peripheral blood were obtained from alopecia areata patients. After PBMCs were isolated by density centrifugation and stained for CD3, CD4 and CD8, a FACSAria was used to sort CD4+ and CD8+ T cells. Rearrangement joined TRBV9 to TRBJ2-5; the D gene is possibly TRBD2, with 6 bases matching. This sample comprised CD4+ T cells sorted from blood, obtained around week 50, from a patient treated with tofacitinib. The clonotype comes from a human donor with alopecia areata. This receptor has the CDR3 CASSVAALGGLETQYF. The sequence in DNA is TGTGCCAGCAGCGTAGCTGCGTTGGGAGGCCTGGAGACCCAGTACTTC.